A selection of T cell receptor beta chains follows, all from one sample in a study of tumor and adjacent non-tumor tissue in lung cancer. TCRdb re-analysed the multiplex PCR reads in MiXCR, keeping a single row per CDR3 protein. Here the sample spans roughly 81,000 distinct CDR3 sequences, less than 75% being singletons. Sequencing was done on a sample of lung tumor tissue. These receptors all stem from a woman between 65 and 79 years old with non-small cell lung cancer. CDR3s include the opening cysteine and the closing phenylalanine or tryptophan. The D gene is left open where the match is weak. Only some rows state a clone size, as once, few, many or a class for expanded clones.

NA	TRBV4-1	TRBJ2-7	TRBD2	TGCGCCAGCAGCCCAAGCACTAGCGTGAGAGGCAACTCCTACGAGCAGTACTTC	CASSPSTSVRGNSYEQYF
NA	TRBV29-1	TRBJ2-1	NA	TGCAGAGTTTTAACTAGGGATAAAATTGAGCAGTTCTTT	CRVLTRDKIEQFF
NA	TRBV29-1	TRBJ1-2	NA	TGTAGCGTGGGGGTTACAGATCTTAACTATGGCTACACCTTC	CSVGVTDLNYGYTF
NA	TRBV29-1	TRBJ2-7	NA	TGCAGCGTTGTGGCTGATGGTCTAGCGGAAAGGGGGGAGCAGTACTTC	CSVVADGLAERGEQYF
many	TRBV4-2	TRBJ1-2	NA	TGTGCCAGCAGCCAAGGGATAATGGGGGGGCGAGTGAGTGGCTACACCTTC	CASSQGIMGGRVSGYTF
NA	TRBV29-1	TRBJ2-3	TRBD1	TGCAGCGTTGAGGACACCGGGACAGGCCCCCTAAATACGCAGTATTTT	CSVEDTGTGPLNTQYF
once	TRBV6-5	TRBJ2-3	NA	TGTCCCAGCAGTTACCGGCCAGCGGGCACAGATACGCAGTATTTT	CPSSYRPAGTDTQYF
NA	TRBV5-8	TRBJ2-7	NA	TGTACCAGCATCAACTTCAACTACGAGCAGTACTTC	CTSINFNYEQYF
many	TRBV28	TRBJ1-1	NA	TGTGCCAGCAGACGATCGGTACAGTTGAACACTGAAGCTTTCTTT	CASRRSVQLNTEAFF
NA	TRBV28	TRBJ2-5	NA	TGTGCCAGCATCCCGGGGCTCGACTTCCAAGGGACCCAGTACTTC	CASIPGLDFQGTQYF
NA	TRBV10-2	TRBJ1-5	NA	TGCGCCAGCAGCCTCAGGGACGACAGGTGCAATCAGCCCCAGCATTTT	CASSLRDDRCNQPQHF
NA	TRBV6-2/TRBV6-3	TRBJ2-1	NA	TGTGCCAGCAGTCGGGGATCTAAGCAGTTCTTC	CASSRGSKQFF
NA	TRBV4-1	TRBJ2-1	TRBD1	TGCGCCAGCAGCCGAACAGGGGTGGGCTTCTATGAGCAGTTCTTC	CASSRTGVGFYEQFF
many	TRBV6-1	TRBJ1-2	TRBD1	TGTGCCAGCTCACGACAGGGGGCGGCCTCTGGCTACACCTTC	CASSRQGAASGYTF
NA	TRBV6-1	TRBJ2-7	TRBD1	TGTGCCAGCAGTGTCCTGACAGGGATCCCCTACGAGCAGTACTTC	CASSVLTGIPYEQYF
NA	TRBV7-8	TRBJ1-2	NA	TGTACCAGCACGCCACGGACAGCGTCTAACTATGGCCACACCTTC	CTSTPRTASNYGHTF
NA	TRBV12-3/TRBV12-4	TRBJ2-1	TRBD2	TGTACCAGCGGCCCGACTAGCGGGGGCTACAATGAACAGTTCTTC	CTSGPTSGGYNEQFF
NA	TRBV5-4	TRBJ2-1	TRBD2	TGTGTCGGTAAACGAGAAGCGGGAGATGAGCAATTCTTC	CVGKREAGDEQFF
few	TRBV12-3/TRBV12-4	TRBJ2-7	TRBD1	TGTGCCAGCTGTTCCACAGGGGTGGGAACCTCTTACGAGCAGTACTTC	CASCSTGVGTSYEQYF